This T cell receptor beta chain comes out of a study of OX40 agonist ivuxolimab in advanced cancers. Findings and caveats of the study: There were, on average, more expanded clones in CD8+ T cells than in CD4+.

A note on this clone: Its target is unknown.

Germline assignment: CDR1 LNHDA and CDR2 SQIVND (reference sequence). The CDR3 spans 15 residues. V dropped 7 bases and J dropped 2 bases, with 15 bases sitting between them. Generated by immunoSEQ multiplex PCR, the TCRdb table keeps only in-frame clones and is missing some. The profile shows tens of thousands of clones, 80% to 95% of them singletons. Exclusion of a patient followed from autoimmune disease history or systemic immunosuppression. Researchers took blood at baseline, on cycle 4 day 1, and on cycle 7 day 1. This chain connects TRBV19 to TRBJ1-3, with unresolved D. The source of this sequence is an adult with an advanced solid tumor such as melanoma, head and neck, liver or kidney cancer. This sample comprised CD4+ or CD8+ T cells sorted from blood, obtained in a trial of the OX40 agonist ivuxolimab. CDR3 sequence reads: CASMTEGAPGNTIYF. CDR3 DNA sequence: TGTGCCAGTATGACGGAGGGCGCCCCTGGAAACACCATATATTTT.